This is a list of T cell receptor beta chains from one sample in a study of control samples from healthy donors and cancer patients. This table comes from immunoSEQ multiplex PCR, and its TCRdb copy is limited to in-frame clones, with some not included. The repertoire holds about 120,000 clones, with less than 90% as singletons. Source material: blood. The receptors were sampled from a man between 18 and 29 years old in good health. The CDR3 runs from the conserved cysteine through the conserved F or W. The D gene is left open where the match is weak. The size entry is marked missing in some rows and otherwise reads once, few, many or a size class.

>TRBV5-4|TRBJ2-5|-|once
TGTGCCAGCAGCTTGGTTTCGGTTGCAGAGACCCAGTACTTC
CASSLVSVAETQYF
>TRBV6-4|TRBJ2-5|TRBD2|-
TGTGCCAGCAGTACGACTAGCGGGAGTGGTGAGACCCAGTACTTC
CASSTTSGSGETQYF
>TRBV6-2/TRBV6-3|TRBJ2-3|TRBD2|-
TGTGCCAGCAGCCCCGCTAGCGGCGTCACAGATACGCAGTATTTT
CASSPASGVTDTQYF
>TRBV9|TRBJ1-1|-|-
TGTGCCAGCAGCGTAGCTTTCGGGAACACTGAAGCTTTCTTT
CASSVAFGNTEAFF
>TRBV19|TRBJ1-5|TRBD1|-
TGTGCCAGTAGTATAGACAGGGGGGGATTTGGGCAGCCCCAGCATTTT
CASSIDRGGFGQPQHF
>TRBV5-6|TRBJ1-2|-|-
TGTGCCAGCAGCGATTGGGACATCCGTGACGGCTACACCTTC
CASSDWDIRDGYTF
>TRBV4-3|TRBJ2-1|TRBD2|-
TGCGCCAGCAGCCAAGATCCGGGAGCGGGAGCGGGTAATGAGCAGTTCTTC
CASSQDPGAGAGNEQFF
>TRBV15|TRBJ1-1|TRBD1|-
TGTGCCACCAGCAGAGATATTGGCAGGGGGGCCGCTGAAGCTTTCTTT
CATSRDIGRGAAEAFF
>TRBV4-3|TRBJ2-6|TRBD2|-
TGCGCCAGCAGCCACCAATTACTAGCGGGAGGTGCTGGGGCCAACGTCCTGACTTTC
CASSHQLLAGGAGANVLTF
>TRBV5-1|TRBJ2-7|-|-
TGCGCCAGCAGCTTAGGGACACTGCGGGAGCAGTACTTC
CASSLGTLREQYF
>TRBV18|TRBJ1-5|-|-
TGTGCCAGCTCACCCACCGCGGGGGTTAACAATCAGCCCCAGCATTTT
CASSPTAGVNNQPQHF
>TRBV19|TRBJ1-4|-|-
TGTGCCAGTAGTACCCTCTCAGGGTTTGAAAAACTGTTTTTT
CASSTLSGFEKLFF
>TRBV6-5|TRBJ1-1|-|-
TGTGCCAGCATGCGTAGCGGACAGATGAACACTGAAGCTTTCTTT
CASMRSGQMNTEAFF
>TRBV5-6|TRBJ1-1|-|-
TGTGCCAGCAGCTTGGGGGAGGTGGCTTTCTTT
CASSLGEVAFF
>TRBV6-5|TRBJ1-1|-|once
TGTGCCAGCAACACGGTGAACACTGAAGCTTTCTTT
CASNTVNTEAFF
>TRBV25-1|TRBJ2-5|-|once
TGTGCCAGCAGTGTCCCGGGACACTTCCAAGAGACCCAGTACTTC
CASSVPGHFQETQYF
>TRBV29-1|TRBJ2-2|TRBD1|once
TGCTGGGGACAGGGGGTAACCGGGGAGCTGTTTTTT
CWGQGVTGELFF
>TRBV11-2|TRBJ1-6|TRBD1|once
TGTGCCAGCAGCCAGGGGGCAGGAAATTCACCCCTCCACTTT
CASSQGAGNSPLHF
>TRBV18|TRBJ2-1|-|-
TGTGCCAGCTCACGGGACTCTATGAGGGAGCAGTTCTTC
CASSRDSMREQFF
>TRBV3-1/TRBV3-2|TRBJ2-7|-|-
TGTGCCAGCAGCCAAGATGTGACCAACTACGAGCAGTACTTC
CASSQDVTNYEQYF
>TRBV5-6|TRBJ2-7|-|-
TGTGCCAGCAGCTTGACCGCCCGGCGCGTCACTGGCTACGAGCAGTACTTC
CASSLTARRVTGYEQYF
>TRBV19|TRBJ1-2|-|-
TGTGCCAGTAGTCGCCCGCCGGGCTACACCTTC
CASSRPPGYTF
>TRBV18|TRBJ2-7|TRBD1|-
TGTGCCAGCTCACCTATTGGGGGACAGGGGGACTACGAGCAGTACTTC
CASSPIGGQGDYEQYF
>TRBV24-1|TRBJ2-3|-|once
TGTGCCACCAGTGATTTGCGAGATACGCAGTATTTT
CATSDLRDTQYF
>TRBV2|TRBJ1-1|-|-
TGTGCCAGCAGCCAGGGAGGTGGTACTGAAGCTTTCTTT
CASSQGGGTEAFF
>TRBV6-6|TRBJ1-5|-|-
TGTGCCAGCACCTACGGGCCGACTAGCAATCAGCCCCAGCATTTT
CASTYGPTSNQPQHF
>TRBV10-2|TRBJ1-1|-|-
TGCGCCAGCAGTGAGGGGTGGTACGGTGAAGCTTTCTTT
CASSEGWYGEAFF
>TRBV19|TRBJ1-5|-|-
TGTGCCAGTAGTATTGTCGGTGGGGGCGGCAATCAGCCCCAGCATTTT
CASSIVGGGGNQPQHF
>TRBV14|TRBJ1-2|TRBD1|-
TGTGCCAGCAGCCACCTAGGGACAGGACAAAACTATGGCTACACCTTC
CASSHLGTGQNYGYTF
>TRBV5-8|TRBJ2-2|-|-
TGTGCCAGCAGCTTGGGGGGGAACACCGGGGAGCTGTTTTTT
CASSLGGNTGELFF
>TRBV7-9|TRBJ1-1|-|-
TGTGCCAGCAGCATAGATTTGACAGGAACTAAAACTTTCTTT
CASSIDLTGTKTFF
>TRBV11-2|TRBJ2-2|-|-
TGTGCCAGCAGCCAGGGGAGCCCCGGGGAGCTGTTTTTT
CASSQGSPGELFF
>TRBV30|TRBJ1-2|-|-
TGTGCCTTCTTAACCAGTGGGGACTATGGCTACACCTTC
CAFLTSGDYGYTF
>TRBV27|TRBJ2-5|-|few
TGTGCCAGCAGTTTATCGTGGGTCAGCGAGACCCAGTACTTC
CASSLSWVSETQYF
>TRBV28|TRBJ2-7|TRBD1|few
TGTGCCAGCAGTATACCGGGACAGGGGATCTACGAGCAGTACTTC
CASSIPGQGIYEQYF
>TRBV5-1|TRBJ2-7|-|-
TGCGCCAGCAGCTTGCTGGCCAGGGCGGAGGAGCAGTACTTC
CASSLLARAEEQYF
>TRBV19|TRBJ1-2|TRBD1|-
TGTGCCAGTAGGCAGCAGGGACAGGGGTTGGACTATGGCTACACCTTC
CASRQQGQGLDYGYTF
>TRBV19|TRBJ2-7|TRBD1|-
TGTGCCAGTAGCATACAAGGGGGCCAGGAGCAGTACTTC
CASSIQGGQEQYF
>TRBV28|TRBJ2-4|-|few
TGTGCCAGCAGTTTATCCTCGTCGGGGAATCGAGGAACCAAAAACATTCAGTACTTC
CASSLSSSGNRGTKNIQYF
>TRBV11-2|TRBJ2-7|-|-
TGTGCCAGCAGACCGGGAACACCGCTGGGGCAGTACTTC
CASRPGTPLGQYF
>TRBV6-2/TRBV6-3|TRBJ1-5|-|-
TGTGCCAGCAGTTACTCCACCGACGCGTCGGGGCGAACTATTAGCAATCAGCCCCAGCATTTT
CASSYSTDASGRTISNQPQHF